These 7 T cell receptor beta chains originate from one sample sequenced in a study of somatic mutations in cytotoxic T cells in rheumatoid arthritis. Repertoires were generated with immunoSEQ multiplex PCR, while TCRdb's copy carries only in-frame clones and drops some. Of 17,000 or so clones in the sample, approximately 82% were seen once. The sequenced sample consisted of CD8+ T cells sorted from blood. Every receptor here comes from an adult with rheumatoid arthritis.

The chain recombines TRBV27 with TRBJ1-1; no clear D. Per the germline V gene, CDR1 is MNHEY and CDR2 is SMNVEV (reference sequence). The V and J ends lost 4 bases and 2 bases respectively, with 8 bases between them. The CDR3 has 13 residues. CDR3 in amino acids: CASSSSSNTEAFF. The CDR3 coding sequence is TGTGCCAGCAGTTCCTCCTCTAACACTGAAGCTTTCTTT.

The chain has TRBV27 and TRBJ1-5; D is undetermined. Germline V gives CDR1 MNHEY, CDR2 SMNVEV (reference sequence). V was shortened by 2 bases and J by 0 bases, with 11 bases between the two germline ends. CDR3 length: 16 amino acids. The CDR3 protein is CASSLVAPYSNQPQHF. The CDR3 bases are TGTGCCAGCAGTTTAGTCGCACCTTATAGCAATCAGCCCCAGCATTTT.

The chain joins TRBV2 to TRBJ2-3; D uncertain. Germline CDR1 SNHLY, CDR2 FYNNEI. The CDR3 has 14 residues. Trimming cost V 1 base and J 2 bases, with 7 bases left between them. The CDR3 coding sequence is TGTGCCAGCAGTGAAGAGTTCTCCACAGATACGCAGTATTTT. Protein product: CASSEEFSTDTQYF.

The chain's CDR3 is CASSDDPSGNNEQFF. CDR3 bases: TGTGCCAGCAGTGATGACCCTAGCGGGAACAATGAGCAGTTCTTC. The chain combines TRBV6-1 with TRBJ2-1; 9 positions match TRBD2. CDR3 length: 15 residues. The germline gives CDR1 MNHNS, CDR2 SASEGT. With 3 bases clipped from V and 5 bases from J, the junction kept 5 bases outside the gene matches.

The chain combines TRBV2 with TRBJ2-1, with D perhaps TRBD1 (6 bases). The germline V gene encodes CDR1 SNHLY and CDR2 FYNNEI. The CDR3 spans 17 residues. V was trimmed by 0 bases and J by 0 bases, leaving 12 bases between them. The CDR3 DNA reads TGTGCCAGCAGTGAAGCAGTTAGGACAGTCTCCTACAATGAGCAGTTCTTC. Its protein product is CASSEAVRTVSYNEQFF.

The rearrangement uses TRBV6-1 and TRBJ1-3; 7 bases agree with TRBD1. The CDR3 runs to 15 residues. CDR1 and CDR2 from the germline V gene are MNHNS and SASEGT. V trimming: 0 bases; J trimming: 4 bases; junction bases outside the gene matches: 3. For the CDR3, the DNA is TGTGCCAGCAGTGAAGCGACAGGGTCCGGAAACACCATATATTTT. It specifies CASSEATGSGNTIYF.

Here the CDR3 reads CASSMTGGNEQFF. The CDR3 DNA reads TGTGCCAGCAGTATGACAGGGGGCAATGAGCAGTTCTTC. V is TRBV28 and J is TRBJ2-1, with 9 nucleotides matching TRBD1. The CDR3 loop spans 13 amino acids. Germline V CDR1 and CDR2: MDHEN, SYDVKM. After removal of 5 bases from V and 6 bases from J, the junction contained 2 bases not matched to a gene. Variable domain in full (rest from reference TRBV28 and TRBJ2-1): DVKVTQSSRYLVKRTGEKVFLECVQDMDHENMFWYRQDPGLGLRLIYFSYDVKMKEKGDIPEGYSVSREKKERFSLILESASTNQTSMYLCASSMTGGNEQFFGPGTRLTVL.